One and the same sample provided the 7 T cell receptor beta chains below, sequenced in a study of cytomegalovirus exposure and HLA in healthy donors. The PCR contained 60 Vbeta and 13 Jbeta primers. Profiled with immunoSEQ multiplex PCR; TCRdb holds only in-frame clones, not every one. The sample has 150,000 to 200,000 clones; approximately 80% are singletons. Sequencing used PBMCs. The receptors derive from a female donor in good health and CMV-seronegative.

The gene calls are TRBV4-3 and TRBJ1-1; D is unresolved. The CDR3 totals 18 residues. The V and J ends lost 2 bases and 4 bases respectively, with 23 bases between them. Germline V gene sequence: CDR1 LGHNA, CDR2 YSLEER. CDR3 protein: CASSQIRTGTPDVTEAFF. The CDR3 region has the DNA TGCGCCAGCAGCCAAATAAGGACGGGAACCCCTGATGTCACTGAAGCTTTCTTT.

CDR3 protein: CSAPKQGAFYNEQFF. CDR3 sequence (DNA): TGCAGCGCCCCTAAGCAGGGGGCTTTCTACAATGAGCAGTTCTTC. The V call is TRBV29-1, the J call TRBJ2-1; TRBD1 matches at 8 bases. Germline CDR1 SQVTM, CDR2 ANQGSEA. Germline trimming cut 7 bases from V and 3 bases from J; bases unmatched to any gene: 11. This CDR3 is built from 15 residues.

This clone was picked up a small number of times. The rearrangement joins TRBV30 to TRBJ2-5; D call uncertain. V was trimmed by 7 bases and J by 7 bases, leaving 22 bases between them. There are 14 residues in the CDR3. Germline CDR1 reads GTSNPN; CDR2 reads SVGIG (reference sequence). DNA for the CDR3: TGTGCCTCCCCTAGTTGGAATAACCCGCGGACCCAGTACTTC. This sequence encodes CASPSWNNPRTQYF.

CDR3 loop: CASTLGGGNYGYTF. CDR3 DNA sequence: TGTGCCAGCACCTTAGGAGGGGGCAACTATGGCTACACCTTC. The chain uses TRBV28 and TRBJ1-2; 7 bases align to TRBD1. Unmatched junction bases numbered 7, after V lost 7 bases and J lost 2 bases. Per the germline V gene, CDR1 is MDHEN and CDR2 is SYDVKM. The CDR3 has 14 residues.

V gene TRBV7-2 combines with J gene TRBJ2-5; the match to TRBD2 covers 9 bases. Germline CDR1 reads SGHTA; CDR2 reads FQGNSA. There are 14 residues in the CDR3. The V gene end was trimmed by 3 bases and the J gene end by 5 bases; junction bases not matched to a gene: 4. CDR3 bases: TGTGCCAGCAGCTTTAGCGGGAGCGGCGAGACCCAGTACTTC. Protein: CASSFSGSGETQYF.

The chain links TRBV9 to TRBJ2-1; a weak D match, TRBD2 (7 bases). V lost 3 bases to trimming and J lost 2 bases, with 9 bases between them. Germline V CDR1 and CDR2: SGDLS, YYNGEE. This CDR3 region has 14 residues. CDR3 residues: CASSAGGAYNEQFF. The CDR3 bases are TGTGCCAGCAGCGCGGGGGGCGCCTACAATGAGCAGTTCTTC.

V gene TRBV28 combines with J gene TRBJ1-2; TRBD1 is a possible D gene (5 bases). The V end was cut by 1 base, the J end by 12 bases, with 12 bases between. Germline CDR1 is MDHEN and CDR2 is SYDVKM. CDR3 length: 12 amino acids. The CDR3 spells CASSLSPGPDTF. CDR3 in DNA: TGTGCCAGCAGTTTATCCCCAGGGCCAGACACCTTC.